Below, 27 T cell receptor beta chains from the same sample are listed, as sequenced in a study of blood T cell repertoires in COVID-19. The method was immunoSEQ multiplex PCR; TCRdb's version includes in-frame clones alone and lacks a portion of them. The sample includes roughly 150,000 clones, around 84% of them seen just once. The sequenced material came from PBMCs or T cells enriched from blood (not recorded which). The receptor source for this set is a man aged 40-49 years who had recovered from COVID-19.

The CDR3 protein is CSVSGASSGNTIYF. The CDR3 DNA sequence: TGCAGCGTCAGCGGGGCGAGCTCTGGAAACACCATATATTTT. This chain connects TRBV29-1 to TRBJ1-3; tentative D call: TRBD1 (5 bases). V lost 6 bases and J lost 0, with 12 bases in between. The CDR3 runs 14 residues. The germline CDR1 and CDR2 sequences are SQVTM and ANQGSEA. The full variable domain, with the rest looked up from reference TRBV29-1 and TRBJ1-3, is SAVISQKPSRDICQRGTSLTIQCQVDSQVTMMFWYRQQPGQSLTLIATANQGSEATYESGFVIDKFPISRPNLTFSTLTVSNMSPEDSSIYLCSVSGASSGNTIYFGEGSWLTVV.

This chain joins TRBV2 and TRBJ2-5; TRBD1 agrees at 9 bases. CDR1 is SNHLY and CDR2 is FYNNEI in the germline V gene. This CDR3 contains 17 residues. The J segment lost 5 bases and the V segment lost 0 bases, leaving 10 bases of the junction unmatched. The CDR3 loop is CASSEAAGTGRGETQYF. DNA for the CDR3: TGTGCCAGCAGTGAAGCAGCGGGGACAGGGAGGGGCGAGACCCAGTACTTC.

The chain joins TRBV5-4 to TRBJ1-1; 10 bases align to TRBD1. This CDR3 is built from 15 residues. Germline trimming cut 4 bases from V and 6 bases from J; bases unmatched to any gene: 9. From germline, CDR1 is SGHNT and CDR2 YYREEE (reference sequence). DNA of the CDR3: TGTGCCAGCAGCCTTTCTGGGACAGGGGTATCTGAAGCTTTCTTT. Amino acids: CASSLSGTGVSEAFF.

The chain carries TRBV25-1 and TRBJ1-1; 10 bases fit TRBD1. There are 15 residues in the CDR3. Germline loops: CDR1 MGHDK, CDR2 SYGVNS. V lost 3 bases to trimming and J lost 1 base; unmatched junction nucleotides: 2. DNA of the CDR3: TGTGCCAGCAGTGATAGACAGGGGGCGAACACTGAAGCTTTCTTT. Residues: CASSDRQGANTEAFF. Based on the CDR3 plus reference TRBV25-1 and TRBJ1-1, the full variable domain is EADIYQTPRYLVIGTGKKITLECSQTMGHDKMYWYQQDPGMELHLIHYSYGVNSTEKGDLSSESTVSRIRTEHFPLTLESARPSHTSQYLCASSDRQGANTEAFFGQGTRLTVV.

This chain connects TRBV3-1 (or the pseudogene TRBV3-2) to TRBJ2-7; 7 bases agree with TRBD2. V shed 4 bases, J shed 4 bases, and the junction held 4 bases outside the gene matches. The CDR3 totals 13 residues. Looked up from germline, CDR1 is LGHDT and CDR2 is YNNKEL (reference sequence). CDR3 residues: CASSLGRGYEQYF. The DNA of the CDR3 is TGTGCCAGCAGCCTAGGGAGGGGTTACGAGCAGTACTTC.

The sample holds a few counts of this clone. The CDR3 loop reads CATSGAGGRTEAFF. CDR3 coding DNA: TGTGCCACCAGCGGGGCAGGGGGACGGACTGAAGCTTTCTTT. V gene TRBV15 combines with J gene TRBJ1-1; 7 bases line up with TRBD1. CDR3 length equals 14 residues. The V gene end was trimmed by 5 bases and the J gene end by 5 bases; junction bases not matched to a gene: 8. CDR1 and CDR2 (germline): LNHNV, YYDKDF (reference sequence). The variable domain in full, with the rest retrieved from reference TRBV15 and TRBJ1-1, is DAMVIQNPRYQVTQFGKPVTLSCSQTLNHNVMYWYQQKSSQAPKLLFHYYDKDFNNEADTPDNFQSRRPNTSFCFLDIRSPGLGDTAMYLCATSGAGGRTEAFFGQGTRLTVV.

The chain combines TRBV7-2 with TRBJ1-3; D is perhaps TRBD1 (5 bases). V lost 3 bases and J lost 0, with 15 bases in between. The CDR3 consists of 17 residues. CDR1 and CDR2 (germline): SGHTA, FQGNSA. The CDR3 nucleotides read TGTGCCAGCAGCTTTTACGCAGGGCCCAACTCTGGAAACACCATATATTTT. It encodes CASSFYAGPNSGNTIYF.

V and J are TRBV12-3 or TRBV12-4 and TRBJ2-1, with D tentatively TRBD2 (6 bases). CDR3 size: 13 residues. V lost 11 bases and J 7 bases, leaving 18 bases between the germline ends. The CDR3 nucleotides read TGTGCCTGTCAACGGGGGAGTAGGAATGAGCAGTTCTTC. Translation gives CACQRGSRNEQFF.

The genes are TRBV12-5 and TRBJ1-6; D ambiguous. There are 15 residues in the CDR3. Per germline, CDR1 LGHNT and CDR2 FRNRAP. The V gene lost 0 bases and the J gene lost 0 bases, with 3 bases spanning the gap. CDR3 in DNA: TGTGCTAGTGGTTTGGTTAGCTCCTATAATTCACCCCTCCACTTT. It codes for CASGLVSSYNSPLHF.

This chain joins TRBV30 and TRBJ2-2; weak D call: TRBD2 (7 bases). With 1 base removed from V and 6 bases from J, the gap between germline ends came to 15 bases. CDR1 and CDR2 (germline): GTSNPN, SVGIG (reference sequence). This CDR3 comprises 15 residues. The CDR3 DNA follows: TGTGCCTGGAGTGCTGGGGGGGGGCCCGCCGGGGAGCTGTTTTTT. This codes for CAWSAGGGPAGELFF.

The CDR3 nucleotides are TGCGCCAGCAGCGCTCGACAGGGGCCCTATGGCTACACCTTC. It specifies CASSARQGPYGYTF. V usage is TRBV4-1 and J usage is TRBJ1-2, with 8 bases lining up with TRBD1. Germline-derived CDR1 and CDR2 are MGHRA and YSYEKL. This CDR3 has 14 amino acids. The junction had 6 bases not matched to a gene; V was cut back by 5 bases and J by 4 bases.

The chain links TRBV30 to TRBJ2-7, with D possibly matching TRBD2 (5 bases). Germline V gene lookup returns CDR1 GTSNPN and CDR2 SVGIG (reference sequence). The V gene lost 1 base and the J gene lost 4 bases, with 17 bases spanning the gap. The CDR3 is 15 amino acids. The CDR3 spells CAWSGPRRRGYEQYF. The CDR3, as DNA: TGTGCCTGGAGTGGACCGCGACGGAGAGGGTACGAGCAGTACTTC.

This clone was observed a single time. J is TRBJ1-2 and V is TRBV6-1; D is unresolved. Trimming removed 3 bases from V and 2 bases from J, with 7 bases in between. This CDR3 spans 13 amino acids. Germline CDR1 reads MNHNS; CDR2 reads SASEGT. CDR3 bases: TGTGCCAGCAGTGAGTTGAGGAACTATGGCTACACCTTC. Protein: CASSELRNYGYTF.

The rearrangement uses TRBV6-5 and TRBJ2-2; 9 nucleotides agree with TRBD1. This CDR3 is 14 amino acids long. The V and J ends lost 11 bases and 1 base, in that order; junction bases with no gene match: 5. CDR1 is MNHEY and CDR2 is SVGAGI in the germline V gene. The CDR3 reads CAGRTGENTGELFF. DNA for the CDR3: TGTGCCGGAAGGACAGGGGAGAACACCGGGGAGCTGTTTTTT.

The chain carries TRBV5-4 and TRBJ1-2; TRBD1 agrees at 8 bases. CDR3 length: 13 amino acids. V lost 2 bases to trimming and J lost 8 bases; unmatched junction nucleotides: 5. Germline V lookup: CDR1 SGHNT, CDR2 YYREEE (reference sequence). Here the CDR3 reads CASSFRTGSGYTF. DNA for the CDR3: TGTGCCAGCAGCTTTAGGACAGGGAGCGGCTACACCTTC.

The chain couples TRBV19 to TRBJ2-1; unclear D gene. V gave up 3 bases and J gave up 0 bases, with 9 bases separating them. This CDR3 has 15 amino acids. In germline, CDR1 is LNHDA, CDR2 SQIVND (reference sequence). In DNA, the CDR3 is TGTGCCAGTAGTATTGGCTCTAGCTCCTACAATGAGCAGTTCTTC. Its protein is CASSIGSSSYNEQFF.

The V call is TRBV9, the J call TRBJ2-2, with 10 bases identical to TRBD1. V was clipped by 0 bases and J by 3 bases; unmatched bases: 2. The CDR3 sequence is 16 residues long. Per germline, CDR1 SGDLS and CDR2 YYNGEE. In DNA, the CDR3 is TGTGCCAGCAGCGTAGTGGGACAGGGGTACACCGGGGAGCTGTTTTTT. Its protein product is CASSVVGQGYTGELFF.

This clone has just a few counts. The chain joins TRBV21-1 to TRBJ1-6. TRBV21-1 is a known pseudogene. This CDR3 has 19 residues. CDR3 DNA: TGTGCCAGCAGCAAACGGCCCGACGAAACTAGCTCCTATAATTCACCCCTCCACTTT. Translation gives CASSKRPDETSSYNSPLHF.

The chain combines TRBV3-1 (or the pseudogene TRBV3-2) with TRBJ2-3; possible D gene TRBD2, 5 bases. V gave up 0 bases and J gave up 6 bases, with 7 bases separating them. Germline V gene sequence: CDR1 LGHDT, CDR2 YNNKEL (reference sequence). CDR3 length equals 13 residues. CDR3: CASSQDRRDTQYF. CDR3 bases: TGTGCCAGCAGCCAAGATCGGAGGGATACGCAGTATTTT.

The V and J genes are TRBV6-1 and TRBJ2-3; a possible D gene is TRBD1 (6 bases). This CDR3 region has 17 residues. From germline, CDR1 is MNHNS and CDR2 SASEGT. V was pared by 3 bases and J by 2 bases, with 18 bases between. The chain's CDR3 is CASSEAHRVRYTDTQYF. In DNA form, the CDR3 reads TGTGCCAGCAGTGAGGCCCACAGGGTAAGGTACACAGATACGCAGTATTTT.

This clone was seen more than once but under ten times. This chain links TRBV5-8 with TRBJ1-1; no clear D gene. This CDR3 is built from 15 residues. CDR1 is SGHTS, CDR2 YDEGEE, per germline. The V end lost 1 base, the J end lost 0 bases, and 10 bases lay between the germline ends. The CDR3 bases are TGTGCCAGCAGCTTGTTAGGCGAGGTGAACACTGAAGCTTTCTTT. Amino acids: CASSLLGEVNTEAFF.

J is TRBJ1-2 and V is TRBV7-3; 10 bases align to TRBD1. The CDR3 covers 13 residues. Germline V gene lookup returns CDR1 SGHTA and CDR2 FQGTGA. J lost 8 bases, V lost 2 bases, and 2 bases had no gene match. The CDR3 DNA is TGTGCCAGCAGCTTAGGACAGGGGGAAGGCTACACCTTC. Amino acids: CASSLGQGEGYTF.

There are a few counts of this clone. The chain is built from TRBV6-5 and TRBJ1-2, with a weak D call TRBD1 (5 bases). CDR1 is MNHEY and CDR2 is SVGAGI in the germline V gene. The CDR3 is 15 residues long. Trimming took 4 bases from V and 4 from J, leaving 16 bases between them. CDR3 protein: CASSSLRGGGYGYTF. The CDR3 DNA reads TGTGCCAGCAGTTCCCTAAGGGGCGGGGGCTATGGCTACACCTTC.

This clone showed up just once. The chain joins TRBV2 to TRBJ1-2; the D gene is possibly TRBD1 (6 bases). Between the trimmed V and J ends, which lost 6 bases and 8 bases, there was a span of 16 bases. The CDR3 length is 13 residues. Germline CDR1 and CDR2: SNHLY and FYNNEI. The CDR3 DNA reads TGTGCCAGCAGGGACACAGGGCTGGAGGGCTACACCTTC. Its protein product is CASRDTGLEGYTF.

The rearrangement joins TRBV9 to TRBJ1-3; D is uncertain. V lost 3 bases, J lost 0 bases, and 7 bases lay in between. The CDR3 has 14 amino acids. Per germline, CDR1 SGDLS and CDR2 YYNGEE. The CDR3 is CASSGGASGNTIYF. CDR3 nucleotides: TGTGCCAGCAGCGGAGGCGCCTCTGGAAACACCATATATTTT.

J is TRBJ1-5 and V is TRBV5-4; tentatively, D is TRBD1 (6 bases). V shed 4 bases and J shed 5 bases, with 13 bases lying between them. The CDR3 extends over 14 amino acids. CDR1 SGHNT and CDR2 YYREEE come from the germline V gene (reference sequence). The DNA for the CDR3 is TGTGCCAGCAGCCTCCAGGGGAGGGATCAGCCCCAGCATTTT. Translated: CASSLQGRDQPQHF.

This clone was counted between two and nine times. The V and J genes are TRBV3-1 (or the pseudogene TRBV3-2) and TRBJ1-2; weak D call: TRBD1 (6 bases). Germline CDR1 is LGHDT and CDR2 is YNNKEL (reference sequence). CDR3 length equals 15 residues. Trimming removed 3 bases from V and 4 bases from J, with 15 bases in between. CDR3 region: CASSHGTPEVYGYTF. The CDR3 DNA sequence: TGTGCCAGCAGCCACGGGACACCCGAGGTCTATGGCTACACCTTC.